This T cell receptor beta chain was profiled in a study of blood T cell repertoires in COVID-19. Per the original data handling: Estimates of nucleated cell counts were drawn from the amplification of reference gene primers. Sequencing was performed with immunoSEQ multiplex PCR; in TCRdb, only in-frame clones are kept and a portion is missing. For V, J and clone size, that table is used; D and trimming come from the DNA. The sample lists around 200,000 clones; around 85% were seen once. This sequence was found in a middle-aged man with acute or convalescent COVID-19. The sample taken for sequencing was peripheral blood.

CDR3 DNA sequence: TGTGCCTGGAGCCCCACCACAGGGTTTGGCTACACCTTC. Amino acids: CAWSPTTGFGYTF. The chain links TRBV30 to TRBJ1-2; D is perhaps TRBD1 (6 bases). V lost 3 bases and J lost 7, with 15 bases in between. Germline-derived CDR1 and CDR2 are GTSNPN and SVGIG (reference sequence). This CDR3 spans 13 amino acids.